The subject of this entry is one T cell receptor (beta chain). Antigen: not known. TCRdb recomputed calls from the PCR reads with MiXCR, one row per CDR3 protein. This sample has tens of thousands of distinct CDR3 sequences; roughly 19% occur once, and the top ten carry roughly 0.99%. Trimming shortened V by 4 bases and J by 4 bases, and 7 bases separated the two germline ends. Germline lookup yields CDR1 SGHDN and CDR2 FVKESK. CDR3 length: 13 amino acids. The sample belongs to a study of molecular identifiers for immune sequencing clone quantification. Study-wide background: RNA from approximately 20,000 or 100,000 naive CD8 cells was split five ways in replicates, with four sequenced.

In the sort, naive CD8 T cells were defined as CD8+CD4-CCR7+CD45RA+. Regarding the study as a whole: Identical TCR molecules that share a barcode could lead to an underestimation of highly expanded clone sizes. Under 1% of molecules in naive cells, but over 97% of effector molecules, belonged to clones above 20 RNA copies.

The sequence derives from a human donor in good health. Some libraries in this study had Jurkat cell RNA spiked in. What was sequenced was naive CD8+ T cells from blood, with Jurkat cell RNA spiked in. As to subset: FACS-sorted CD8+CD4-CCR7+CD45RA+ naive T cells. V gene TRBV14 combines with J gene TRBJ2-2, with D possibly being TRBD2 (6 bases). The CDR3 here is CASSPRGTGELFF. DNA for the CDR3: TGTGCCAGCAGCCCGCGGGGCACCGGGGAGCTGTTTTTT.